Listed below are T cell receptor beta chains from one sample, sequenced in a study of cytomegalovirus exposure and HLA in healthy donors. Measured with immunoSEQ multiplex PCR; TCRdb has only the in-frame clones, and not every one. Here the sample table reports under 45,000 clones. Source material: PBMCs. Source of these receptors: a male donor in good health and CMV-seronegative. CDR3s include the opening cysteine and the closing phenylalanine or tryptophan. The D gene is left open where the match is weak.

j_call | d_call | v_call | cdr3_nt | cdr3_aa
TRBJ1-6 | TRBD1 | TRBV6-1 | TGTGCCAGCAGTGCGGACAGGGGCCGCTCACCCCTCCACTTT | CASSADRGRSPLHF
TRBJ2-3 | NA | TRBV6-1 | TGTGCCAGCAGGCGGGGCGGGGAAGTCACAGATACGCAGTATTTT | CASRRGGEVTDTQYF
TRBJ2-2 | TRBD1 | TRBV11-2 | TGTGCCAGCAGCTCCCAAAACAGGGGGCGAAACACCGGGGAGCTGTTTTTT | CASSSQNRGRNTGELFF
TRBJ2-7 | NA | TRBV5-1 | TGCGCCAGCAGCTCCCCTTCCTACGAGCAGTACTTC | CASSSPSYEQYF
TRBJ2-1 | TRBD1 | TRBV19 | TGTGCCAGTAGTATAGGAGGGACAGGCTACAATGAGCAGTTCTTC | CASSIGGTGYNEQFF
TRBJ2-6 | NA | TRBV9 | TGTGCCAGCAGCGTTGCGGGGGCCAGGGGTGGGGCCAACGTCCTGACTTTC | CASSVAGARGGANVLTF
TRBJ2-7 | NA | TRBV27 | TGTGCCAGCAGTTTTTCTTTCGCCTACGAGCAGTACTTC | CASSFSFAYEQYF
TRBJ1-2 | NA | TRBV27 | NA | CASSSSLSRGYTF
TRBJ1-3 | NA | TRBV19 | TGTGCCAGTAGTATAAGAGGTGGAAACACCATATATTTT | CASSIRGGNTIYF
TRBJ1-1 | TRBD1 | TRBV11-1 | TGTGCCAGCAGCACCTCCTCTCGCGGTCTCAGGGGGCAGGGAACTGAAGCTTTCTTT | CASSTSSRGLRGQGTEAFF
TRBJ2-1 | NA | TRBV6-1 | TGTGCCAGCAGTGATTCGGGGAGAAACAATGAGCAGTTCTTC | CASSDSGRNNEQFF
TRBJ1-4 | NA | TRBV2 | TGTGCCAGCAGTGTCGATCTTCAGGAACTTAATGAAAAACTGTTTTTT | CASSVDLQELNEKLFF
TRBJ2-5 | TRBD2 | TRBV5-4 | TGTGCCAGCAGCGCACGGCGGGGGGCCCAAGAGACCCAGTACTTC | CASSARRGAQETQYF
TRBJ1-6 | TRBD1 | TRBV6-1 | TGTGCCAGCACCAGGGACAGCTATTCACCCCTCCACTTT | CASTRDSYSPLHF